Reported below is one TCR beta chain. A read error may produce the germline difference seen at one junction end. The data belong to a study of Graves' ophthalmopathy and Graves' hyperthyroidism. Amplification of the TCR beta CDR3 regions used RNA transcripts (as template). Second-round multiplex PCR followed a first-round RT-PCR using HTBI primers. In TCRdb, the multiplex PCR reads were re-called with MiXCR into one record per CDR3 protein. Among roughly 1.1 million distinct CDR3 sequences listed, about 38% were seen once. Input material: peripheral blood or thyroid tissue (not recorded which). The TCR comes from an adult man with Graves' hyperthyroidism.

The CDR3 DNA is TGCAGTGCTAGCCCCCAGACGGGGCGGGGGGACTTC. The encoded protein is CSASPQTGRGDF. The chain employs TRBV20-1 and TRBJ2-7; 8 bases align to TRBD2. The CDR3 is 12 amino acids. Looked up from germline, CDR1 is DFQATT and CDR2 is SNEGSKA (reference sequence).